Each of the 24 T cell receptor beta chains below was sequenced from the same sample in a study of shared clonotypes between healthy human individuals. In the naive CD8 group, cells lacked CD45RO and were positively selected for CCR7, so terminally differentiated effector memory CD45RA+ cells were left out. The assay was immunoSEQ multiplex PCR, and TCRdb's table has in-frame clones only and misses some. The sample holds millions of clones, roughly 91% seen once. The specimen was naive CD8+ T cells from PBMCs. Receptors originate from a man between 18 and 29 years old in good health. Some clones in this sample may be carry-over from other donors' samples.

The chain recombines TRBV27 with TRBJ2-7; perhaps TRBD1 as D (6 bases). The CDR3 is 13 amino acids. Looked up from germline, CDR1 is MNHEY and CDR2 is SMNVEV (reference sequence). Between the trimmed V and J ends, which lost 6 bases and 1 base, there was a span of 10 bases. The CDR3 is CASSGDTSYEQYF. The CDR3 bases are TGTGCCAGCAGCGGGGACACATCCTACGAGCAGTACTTC.

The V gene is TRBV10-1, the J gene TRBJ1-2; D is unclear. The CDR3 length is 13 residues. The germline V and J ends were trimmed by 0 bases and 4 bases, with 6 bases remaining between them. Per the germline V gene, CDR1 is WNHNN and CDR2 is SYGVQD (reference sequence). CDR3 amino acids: CASSESRAYGYTF. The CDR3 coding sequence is TGCGCCAGCAGTGAGTCGAGGGCCTATGGCTACACCTTC.

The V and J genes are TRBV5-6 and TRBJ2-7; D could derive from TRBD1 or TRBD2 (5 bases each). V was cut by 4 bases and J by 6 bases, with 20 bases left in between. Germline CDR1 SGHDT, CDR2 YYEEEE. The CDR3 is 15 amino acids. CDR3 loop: CASSTWAGWRREQYF. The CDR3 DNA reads TGTGCCAGCAGCACCTGGGCAGGGTGGAGGCGCGAGCAGTACTTC. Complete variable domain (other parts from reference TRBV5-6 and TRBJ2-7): DAGVTQSPTHLIKTRGQQVTLRCSPKSGHDTVSWYQQALGQGPQFIFQYYEEEERQRGNFPDRFSGHQFPNYSSELNVNALLLGDSALYLCASSTWAGWRREQYFGPGTRLTVT.

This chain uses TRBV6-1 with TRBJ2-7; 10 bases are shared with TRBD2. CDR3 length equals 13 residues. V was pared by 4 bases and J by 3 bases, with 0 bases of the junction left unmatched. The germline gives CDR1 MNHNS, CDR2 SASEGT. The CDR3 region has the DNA TGTGCCAGCAGTGGGACTAGCGGCTACGAGCAGTACTTC. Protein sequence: CASSGTSGYEQYF.

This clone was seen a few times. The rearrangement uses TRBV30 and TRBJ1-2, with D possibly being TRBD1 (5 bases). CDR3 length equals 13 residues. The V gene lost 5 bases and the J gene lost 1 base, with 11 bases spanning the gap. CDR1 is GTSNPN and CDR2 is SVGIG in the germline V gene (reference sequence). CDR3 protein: CAWQMGDNYGYTF. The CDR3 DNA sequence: TGTGCCTGGCAAATGGGGGATAACTATGGCTACACCTTC.

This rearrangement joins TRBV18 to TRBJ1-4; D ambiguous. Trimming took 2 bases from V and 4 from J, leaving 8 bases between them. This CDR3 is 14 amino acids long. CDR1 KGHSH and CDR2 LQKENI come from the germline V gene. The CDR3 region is CASSPSGVNEKLFF. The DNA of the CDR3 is TGTGCCAGCTCACCATCGGGAGTTAATGAAAAACTGTTTTTT.

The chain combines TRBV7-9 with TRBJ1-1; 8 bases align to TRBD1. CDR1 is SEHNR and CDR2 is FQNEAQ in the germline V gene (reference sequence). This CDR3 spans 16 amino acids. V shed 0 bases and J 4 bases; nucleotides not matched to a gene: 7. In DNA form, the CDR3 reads TGTGCCAGCAGCTTAGCGGTCAGGGGGCGCGGCACTGAAGCTTTCTTT. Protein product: CASSLAVRGRGTEAFF.

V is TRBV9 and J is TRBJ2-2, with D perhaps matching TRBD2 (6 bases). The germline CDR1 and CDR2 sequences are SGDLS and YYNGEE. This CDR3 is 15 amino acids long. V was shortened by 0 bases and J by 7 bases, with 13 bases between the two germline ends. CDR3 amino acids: CASSVVGLRDGELFF. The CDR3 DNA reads TGTGCCAGCAGCGTAGTGGGACTTCGGGACGGGGAGCTGTTTTTT.

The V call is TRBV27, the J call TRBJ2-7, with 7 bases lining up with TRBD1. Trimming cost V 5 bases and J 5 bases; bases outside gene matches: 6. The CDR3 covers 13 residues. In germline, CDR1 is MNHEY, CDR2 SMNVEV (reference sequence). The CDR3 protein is CASSSRDSNEQYF. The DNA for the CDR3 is TGTGCCAGCAGTAGCCGGGACAGTAACGAGCAGTACTTC.

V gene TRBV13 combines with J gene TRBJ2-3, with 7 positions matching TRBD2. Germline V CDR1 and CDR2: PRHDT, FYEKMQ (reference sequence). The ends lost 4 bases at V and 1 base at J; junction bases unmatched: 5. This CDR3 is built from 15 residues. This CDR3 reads CASSSRAGGTDTQYF. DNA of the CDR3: TGTGCCAGCAGCTCCCGCGCGGGAGGCACAGATACGCAGTATTTT.

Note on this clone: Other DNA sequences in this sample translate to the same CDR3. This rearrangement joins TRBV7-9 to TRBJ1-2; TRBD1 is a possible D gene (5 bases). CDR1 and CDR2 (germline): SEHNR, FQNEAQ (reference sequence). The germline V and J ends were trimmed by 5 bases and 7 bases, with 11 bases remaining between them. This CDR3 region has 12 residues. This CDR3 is CASSPPGGGYTF. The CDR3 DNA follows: TGTGCCAGCAGCCCCCCGGGGGGTGGCTACACCTTC. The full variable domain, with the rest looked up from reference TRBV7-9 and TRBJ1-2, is DTGVSQNPRHKITKRGQNVTFRCDPISEHNRLYWYRQTLGQGPEFLTYFQNEAQLEKSRLLSDRFSAERPKGSFSTLEIQRTEQGDSAMYLCASSPPGGGYTFGSGTRLTVV.

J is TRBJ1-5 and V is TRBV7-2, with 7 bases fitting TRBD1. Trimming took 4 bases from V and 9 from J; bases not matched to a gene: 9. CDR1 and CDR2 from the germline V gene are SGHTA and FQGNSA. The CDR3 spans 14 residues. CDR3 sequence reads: CASSSDGPGGPQHF. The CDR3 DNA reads TGTGCCAGCAGCTCGGACGGCCCAGGGGGGCCCCAGCATTTT.

The CDR3 nucleotides read TGTGCCAGCAGCGCCAGGGGCAGCCAAGAGACCCAGTACTTC. Translated: CASSARGSQETQYF. The chain links TRBV9 to TRBJ2-5; weak D call: TRBD1 (6 bases). The CDR3 spans 14 residues. The V gene lost 3 bases and the J gene lost 1 base, with 10 bases spanning the gap. CDR1 and CDR2 (germline): SGDLS, YYNGEE. Full variable domain (rest looked up from reference TRBV9 and TRBJ2-5): DSGVTQTPKHLITATGQRVTLRCSPRSGDLSVYWYQQSLDQGLQFLIQYYNGEERAKGNILERFSAQQFPDLHSELNLSSLELGDSALYFCASSARGSQETQYFGPGTRLLVL.

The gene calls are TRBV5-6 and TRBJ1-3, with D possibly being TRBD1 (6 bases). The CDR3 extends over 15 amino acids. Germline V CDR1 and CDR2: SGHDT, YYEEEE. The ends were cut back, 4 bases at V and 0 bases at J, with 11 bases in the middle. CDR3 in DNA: TGTGCCAGCAGCGCTACAGGGTACTCTGGAAACACCATATATTTT. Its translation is CASSATGYSGNTIYF.

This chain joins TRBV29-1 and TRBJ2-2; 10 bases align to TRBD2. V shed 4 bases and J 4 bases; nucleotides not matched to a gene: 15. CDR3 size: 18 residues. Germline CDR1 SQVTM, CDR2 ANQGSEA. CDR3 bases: TGCAGCGTTGCCGGGCCGCCCCTAGCGGGAGTCCGCACCGGGGAGCTGTTTTTT. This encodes CSVAGPPLAGVRTGELFF.

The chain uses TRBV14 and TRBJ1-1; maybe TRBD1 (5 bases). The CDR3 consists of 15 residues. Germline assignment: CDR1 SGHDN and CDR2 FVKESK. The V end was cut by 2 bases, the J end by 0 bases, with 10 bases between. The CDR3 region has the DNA TGTGCCAGCAGCCAAAGACGGGGCCTGAACACTGAAGCTTTCTTT. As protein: CASSQRRGLNTEAFF.

The CDR3 DNA reads TGTGCCAGCAGCGGCGACCTTTTCCATACGCAGTATTTT. Translating it yields CASSGDLFHTQYF. J is TRBJ2-3 and V is TRBV7-9; D not certain. Germline CDR1 is SEHNR and CDR2 is FQNEAQ (reference sequence). V gave up 5 bases and J gave up 7 bases, with 13 bases separating them. This CDR3 region has 13 residues.

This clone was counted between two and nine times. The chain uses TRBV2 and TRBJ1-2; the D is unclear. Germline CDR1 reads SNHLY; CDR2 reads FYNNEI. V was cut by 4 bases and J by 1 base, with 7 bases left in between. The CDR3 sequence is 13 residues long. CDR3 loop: CASSVGLNYGYTF. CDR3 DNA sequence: TGTGCCAGCAGTGTTGGGCTTAACTATGGCTACACCTTC.

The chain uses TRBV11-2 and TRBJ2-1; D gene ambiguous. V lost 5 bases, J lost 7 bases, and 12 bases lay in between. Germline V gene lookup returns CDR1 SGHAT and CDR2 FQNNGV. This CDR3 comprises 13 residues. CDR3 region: CASSPSRANEQFF. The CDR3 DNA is TGTGCCAGCAGCCCGTCTCGGGCGAATGAGCAGTTCTTC.

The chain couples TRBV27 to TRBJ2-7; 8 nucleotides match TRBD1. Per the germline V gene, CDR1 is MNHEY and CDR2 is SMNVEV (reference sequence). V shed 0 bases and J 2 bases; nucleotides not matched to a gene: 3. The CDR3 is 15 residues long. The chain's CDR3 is CASSLSPTGAYEQYF. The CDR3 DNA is TGTGCCAGCAGTTTATCCCCGACAGGGGCCTACGAGCAGTACTTC.

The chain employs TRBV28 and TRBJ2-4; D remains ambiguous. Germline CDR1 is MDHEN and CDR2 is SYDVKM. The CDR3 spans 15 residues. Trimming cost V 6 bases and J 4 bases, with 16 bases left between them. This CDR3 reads CASRAPGRPKNIQYF. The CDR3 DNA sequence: TGTGCCAGCAGAGCCCCCGGACGACCGAAAAACATTCAGTACTTC.

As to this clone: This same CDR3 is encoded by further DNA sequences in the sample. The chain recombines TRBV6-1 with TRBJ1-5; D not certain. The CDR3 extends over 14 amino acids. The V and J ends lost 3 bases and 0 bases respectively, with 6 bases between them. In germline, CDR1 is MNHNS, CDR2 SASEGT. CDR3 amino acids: CASSDVYSNQPQHF. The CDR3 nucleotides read TGTGCCAGCAGTGACGTTTATAGCAATCAGCCCCAGCATTTT.

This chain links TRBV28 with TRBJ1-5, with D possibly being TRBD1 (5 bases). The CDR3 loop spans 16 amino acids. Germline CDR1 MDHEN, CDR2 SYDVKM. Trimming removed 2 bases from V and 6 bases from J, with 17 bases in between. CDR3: CASSLTGGTLGQPQHF. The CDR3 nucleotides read TGTGCCAGCAGTTTAACGGGGGGGACCCTAGGTCAGCCCCAGCATTTT.

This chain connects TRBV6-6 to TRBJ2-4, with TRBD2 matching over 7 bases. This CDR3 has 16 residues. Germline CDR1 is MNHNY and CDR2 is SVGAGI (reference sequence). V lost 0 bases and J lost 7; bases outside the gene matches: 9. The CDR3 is CASSYSGEGPRNIQYF. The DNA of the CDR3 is TGTGCCAGCAGTTACTCAGGGGAGGGCCCAAGGAACATTCAGTACTTC.